This T cell receptor (beta chain) was sequenced in a study of STAT5B mutations in CD4+ large granular lymphocyte leukemia. The V and J ends lost 8 bases and 6 bases respectively, with 9 bases between them. The CDR3 sequence is 11 residues long. Germline lookup yields CDR1 MNHNS and CDR2 SASEGT. Sequencing used immunoSEQ multiplex PCR; TCRdb keeps in-frame clones, though not all of them. The sample gives roughly 21,000 clones, around 75% of which show up once; roughly 4% is in the top ten. This clonotype was sampled from a human donor in good health. This chain uses TRBV6-1 with TRBJ2-3; D is undetermined. Sequenced material: CD4+ T cells from blood buffy coats. CDR3 loop: CASYGVDTQYF. Written as DNA, the CDR3 is TGTGCCAGCTATGGGGTGGATACGCAGTATTTT.